The next 5 T cell receptor beta chains were all read from a single sample in a study of cytomegalovirus exposure and HLA in healthy donors. The PCR ran on 60 Vbeta and 13 Jbeta primers. Sequencing used immunoSEQ multiplex PCR; TCRdb keeps in-frame clones, though not all of them. The sample consists of roughly 140,000 clones, 82% of them appearing once. Material: PBMCs. These receptors came from a woman aged 45 to 65 in good health and CMV-seropositive.

The V and J genes are TRBV4-1 and TRBJ2-4; D gene unclear. CDR1 and CDR2 (germline): MGHRA, YSYEKL. Deletions cut 1 base from V and 0 bases from J, with 7 bases between. The CDR3 runs to 15 residues. CDR3 sequence reads: CASSQGRLAKNIQYF. Here the CDR3 DNA reads TGCGCCAGCAGCCAAGGTCGTTTAGCCAAAAACATTCAGTACTTC.

The rearrangement uses TRBV5-1 and TRBJ1-1; TRBD1 matches at 8 bases. Germline-derived CDR1 and CDR2 are SGHRS and YFSETQ. The ends lost 0 bases at V and 6 bases at J; junction bases unmatched: 4. The CDR3 sequence is 14 residues long. The CDR3 DNA is TGCGCCAGCAGCTTGGCAGGGGGCCGGGCTGAAGCTTTCTTT. It translates to CASSLAGGRAEAFF.

The chain links TRBV9 to TRBJ2-3, with 11 bases fitting TRBD2. The CDR3 sequence is 17 residues long. The V and J ends lost 0 bases and 4 bases, in that order; junction bases with no gene match: 7. Germline-derived CDR1 and CDR2 are SGDLS and YYNGEE. The CDR3, as DNA: TGTGCCAGCAGCGTAGGAATTAGCGGGGGGGCGGCAGATACGCAGTATTTT. Protein sequence: CASSVGISGGAADTQYF. The variable domain in full, completed from reference TRBV9 and TRBJ2-3, reads DSGVTQTPKHLITATGQRVTLRCSPRSGDLSVYWYQQSLDQGLQFLIQYYNGEERAKGNILERFSAQQFPDLHSELNLSSLELGDSALYFCASSVGISGGAADTQYFGPGTRLTVL.

V is TRBV2 and J is TRBJ1-1; D is uncertain. Germline V CDR1 and CDR2: SNHLY, FYNNEI. The length of the CDR3 is 14 residues. With 4 bases removed from V and 1 base from J, the gap between germline ends came to 10 bases. In DNA form, the CDR3 reads TGTGCCAGCAGTGTGGAGACGGGGAACACTGAAGCTTTCTTT. Amino acid sequence: CASSVETGNTEAFF.

The rearrangement uses TRBV2 and TRBJ2-3, with a weak D call TRBD1 (6 bases). The CDR3 spans 16 residues. V gave up 3 bases and J gave up 0 bases, with 13 bases separating them. Germline V gene sequence: CDR1 SNHLY, CDR2 FYNNEI. The CDR3 reads CASSDLGAASTDTQYF. Here the CDR3 DNA reads TGTGCCAGCAGTGATCTGGGGGCAGCTAGCACAGATACGCAGTATTTT.